These 11 T cell receptor beta chains came from one sample sequenced in a study of blood T cell repertoires in COVID-19. TCRdb's copy holds only in-frame clones and misses some; the assay was immunoSEQ multiplex PCR. The sample lists 180,000 or so clones, around 78% occurring once. What was sequenced was PBMCs or T cells enriched from blood (not recorded which). These receptors all stem from a woman between 50 and 59 years old who had recovered from COVID-19.

The CDR3 nucleotides read TGTGCCAGCAGTGAAGGTAGCGGGAGCTTCCAAGAGACCCAGTACTTC. Protein sequence: CASSEGSGSFQETQYF. The chain recombines TRBV25-1 with TRBJ2-5; 9 bases line up with TRBD2. V was clipped by 2 bases and J by 1 base; unmatched bases: 5. Looked up from germline, CDR1 is MGHDK and CDR2 is SYGVNS. This CDR3 is built from 16 residues.

This clone turned up a few times. The chain uses TRBV27 and TRBJ1-6, with D possibly TRBD1 on 6 matching bases. Trimming pared 5 bases from V and 0 bases from J, leaving 20 bases between. Germline V CDR1 and CDR2: MNHEY, SMNVEV (reference sequence). The CDR3 is 19 residues long. In nucleotides, the CDR3 is TGTGCCAGCAGTCCTACAGGGCGACCCTTGAGCTCCTATAATTCACCCCTCCACTTT. Protein: CASSPTGRPLSSYNSPLHF.

The J gene is TRBJ1-3, the V gene TRBV6-5; TRBD1 is a possible D gene (6 bases). V shed 10 bases and J shed 1 base, with 11 bases lying between them. Germline V CDR1 and CDR2: MNHEY, SVGAGI. The CDR3 is made up of 13 amino acids. CDR3 sequence reads: CATSRGSGNTIYF. The CDR3 DNA reads TGTGCCACCTCGAGGGGGTCTGGAAACACCATATATTTT.

This rearrangement joins TRBV12-3 or TRBV12-4 to TRBJ2-1; a weak D match, TRBD2 (6 bases). The V gene lost 11 bases and the J gene lost 6 bases, with 17 bases spanning the gap. The CDR3 is made up of 13 amino acids. For the CDR3, the DNA is TGTGCCTCCAAACGGGGGACGGCCAATGAGCAGTTCTTC. This sequence encodes CASKRGTANEQFF.

This CDR3 reads CARLRVRGGVTAFF. CDR3 nucleotide sequence: TGTGCCAGACTCCGGGTTAGAGGGGGCGTCACTGCTTTCTTT. The rearrangement links TRBV5-3 to TRBJ1-1; 7 bases agree with TRBD1. TRBV5-3 is flagged as an ORF with uncertain function. V shed 7 bases and J 11 bases; nucleotides not matched to a gene: 17. This CDR3 comprises 14 residues.

The chain carries TRBV15 and TRBJ1-2; 8 bases map to TRBD1. CDR1 is LNHNV and CDR2 is YYDKDF in the germline V gene (reference sequence). Trimming cost V 1 base and J 7 bases; bases outside gene matches: 5. The CDR3 has 14 amino acids. CDR3 sequence: CATSRVYRGGGYTF. The CDR3 bases are TGTGCCACCAGCAGAGTTTACAGGGGGGGTGGCTACACCTTC. Full variable domain (outside the CDR3, taken from reference TRBV15 and TRBJ1-2): DAMVIQNPRYQVTQFGKPVTLSCSQTLNHNVMYWYQQKSSQAPKLLFHYYDKDFNNEADTPDNFQSRRPNTSFCFLDIRSPGLGDTAMYLCATSRVYRGGGYTFGSGTRLTVV.

The rearrangement joins TRBV7-8 to TRBJ2-5, with D uncertain. The CDR3 is made up of 14 amino acids. Germline loops: CDR1 SGHVS, CDR2 FQNEAQ. The germline V and J ends were trimmed by 6 bases and 1 base, with 12 bases remaining between them. CDR3 sequence (DNA): TGTGCCAGCAGGTTACAAGCCTTCCAAGAGACCCAGTACTTC. Protein product: CASRLQAFQETQYF.

V and J are TRBV12-3 or TRBV12-4 and TRBJ1-1; D not certain. The CDR3 has 13 amino acids. Between the trimmed V and J ends, which lost 6 bases and 6 bases, there was a span of 14 bases. DNA for the CDR3: TGTGCCAGCAGCTTATGGGAGTTCGCTGAAGCTTTCTTT. Protein product: CASSLWEFAEAFF.

The chain joins TRBV11-2 to TRBJ2-1; D unresolved. The CDR3 sequence is 12 residues long. Germline-derived CDR1 and CDR2 are SGHAT and FQNNGV. The V and J ends lost 3 bases and 6 bases respectively, with 6 bases between them. The CDR3 DNA reads TGTGCCAGCAGCTTTACAGTCAATGAGCAGTTCTTC. It codes for CASSFTVNEQFF.

The chain combines TRBV9 with TRBJ2-4; 11 bases agree with TRBD2. The junction had 13 bases not matched to a gene; V was cut back by 4 bases and J by 7 bases. CDR3 length: 17 amino acids. CDR1 is SGDLS and CDR2 is YYNGEE in the germline V gene. As DNA, the CDR3 is TGTGCCAGCAGCTTGTCCGGGACTAGCGGACCAGGGAACATTCAGTACTTC. Translating gives CASSLSGTSGPGNIQYF.

This sequence joins TRBV11-2 and TRBJ2-2; the D gene is possibly TRBD1 (8 bases). CDR1 and CDR2 from the germline V gene are SGHAT and FQNNGV. The germline V and J ends were trimmed by 8 bases and 2 bases, with 18 bases remaining between them. This CDR3 comprises 16 residues. The CDR3 loop is CASRRTGRVNTGELFF. The CDR3 region has the DNA TGTGCCAGCCGAAGGACAGGGAGGGTCAACACCGGGGAGCTGTTTTTT. The full variable domain, its missing parts supplied by reference TRBV11-2 and TRBJ2-2, is EAGVAQSPRYKIIEKRQSVAFWCNPISGHATLYWYQQILGQGPKLLIQFQNNGVVDDSQLPKDRFSAERLKGVDSTLKIQPAKLEDSAVYLCASRRTGRVNTGELFFGEGSRLTVL.